The clone carrying this T cell receptor beta chain was counted a few times. The target antigen is unknown. Repertoires were generated with immunoSEQ multiplex PCR, while TCRdb's copy carries only in-frame clones and drops some. This table has some 79,000 clones, roughly four fifths appearing once. V was shortened by 2 bases and J by 13 bases, with 18 bases between the two germline ends. Germline lookup yields CDR1 SGHTA and CDR2 FQGNSA. This CDR3 comprises 14 residues. Before sequencing, viral peptide pools were used by the ViraFEST assay to expand antigen-specific CD4+ T cells. Investigators separated out CD4+ T cells once about 10 days of culture had passed. This sample was included in a study of vaccination effects on CD4 cells after COVID-19.

The chain couples TRBV7-2 to TRBJ2-1, with D maybe TRBD1 (6 bases). This sample comprised CD4+ T cells from PBMCs cultured with HCoV-229E spike peptides, obtained before COVID-19 vaccination. The source is a human donor who received a COVID-19 vaccine. DNA of the CDR3: TGTGCCAGCAGCTTACAGGGGACCACGTGGAGCCAGTTCTTC. It is translated as CASSLQGTTWSQFF.